Included here is one T cell receptor (beta chain) sequence, with context. A junction end diverges from the germline sequence, so it may reflect a read error. These data belong to a study of T-cell memory formation after mild COVID-19. Study at large: Clusters were largely donor specific.

TCRdb re-derived calls from the 5' RACE reads in MiXCR, one entry per CDR3 protein. The sample carries about 140,000 distinct CDR3 sequences, around 13% recorded once. Germline V gene sequence: CDR1 LNHNV, CDR2 YYDKDF (reference sequence). The CDR3 totals 14 residues. The chain employs TRBV15 and TRBJ2-2; D is perhaps TRBD1 or TRBD2 (5 bases each). The receptor's source is an adult woman who had mild COVID-19 (a few samples of this study predate the infection). Cell type and time point are not known. Sample: PBMCs or a T cell subset sorted from them (not recorded which). The CDR3 DNA follows: TGTGCCACCTCGGCCGGACCGAACACCGGGGACCTGTTTTTT. Its translation: CATSAGPNTGDLFF.